The source of this TCR beta chain is a study of cytomegalovirus exposure and HLA in healthy donors. Findings and caveats of the study: Altogether, 150 to 200 TCR beta chains were recorded as cytomegalovirus-associated. First-cohort TCR clusters tended to co-occur in the approximately 120 validation repertoires, a later analysis found.

The study drew the donors from its roughly 130-subject validation cohort, separate from the approximately 700-subject first cohort. Sequencing used immunoSEQ multiplex PCR; TCRdb keeps in-frame clones, though not all of them. This sample carries approximately 160,000 clones, just under 85% of them seen once, and the ten largest clones take approximately 2.3%. V shed 2 bases and J 5 bases; nucleotides not matched to a gene: 7. Germline lookup yields CDR1 MNHNS and CDR2 SASEGT. CDR3 size: 16 residues. In the case of this clone: Antigen: not known.

The specimen was PBMCs. The TCR comes from a man under 40 in good health and CMV-seropositive. The chain combines TRBV6-1 with TRBJ2-5, with 11 bases matching TRBD2. The CDR3 nucleotides are TGTGCCAGCAGTGAAACGACTAGCGGGGCGCAGGAGACCCAGTACTTC. Translating it yields CASSETTSGAQETQYF.